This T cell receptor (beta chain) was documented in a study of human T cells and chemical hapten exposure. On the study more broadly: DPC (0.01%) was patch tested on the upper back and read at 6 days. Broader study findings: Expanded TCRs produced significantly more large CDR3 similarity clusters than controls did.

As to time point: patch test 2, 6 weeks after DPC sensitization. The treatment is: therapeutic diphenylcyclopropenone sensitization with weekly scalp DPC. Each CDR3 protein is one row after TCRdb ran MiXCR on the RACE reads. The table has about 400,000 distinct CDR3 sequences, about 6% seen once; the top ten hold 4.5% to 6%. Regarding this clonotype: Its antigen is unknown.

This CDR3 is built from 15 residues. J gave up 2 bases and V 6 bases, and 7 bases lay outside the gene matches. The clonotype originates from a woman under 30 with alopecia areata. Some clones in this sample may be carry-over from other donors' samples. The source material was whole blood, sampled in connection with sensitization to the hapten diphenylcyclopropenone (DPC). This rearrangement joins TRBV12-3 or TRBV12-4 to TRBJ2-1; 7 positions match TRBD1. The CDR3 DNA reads TGTGCCAGCAGATTCCTGACAGGGCCCTACAATGAGCAGTTCTTC. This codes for CASRFLTGPYNEQFF.